One and the same sample provided the 27 T cell receptor beta chains below, sequenced in a study of identical twins' blood T cells. TCRdb processed the 5' RACE reads anew with MiXCR; each CDR3 protein has one entry. Counted here are 350,000 to 450,000 distinct CDR3 sequences, 25% to 35% occurring once; the ten biggest clones make up 6.1%. What was sequenced was PBMCs. The receptors come from a woman aged 18-55 years in good health.

This clonotype was seen more than once but under ten times. The chain carries TRBV12-3 or TRBV12-4 and TRBJ1-2; tentatively, D is TRBD1 (6 bases). The V and J ends lost 5 bases and 4 bases respectively, with 14 bases between them. The CDR3 is 14 residues long. CDR3 sequence reads: CASSARTDPYGYTF. The CDR3, as DNA: TGTGCCAGCAGTGCGCGGACAGATCCCTATGGCTACACCTTC.

This clonotype was recorded only once. A read error may produce the germline difference seen at one junction end. The rearrangement links TRBV6-5 to TRBJ2-5; maybe TRBD2 (5 bases). Per germline, CDR1 MNHEY and CDR2 SVGAGI. The CDR3 loop spans 14 amino acids. The CDR3 DNA sequence: TGTGCCAGCAGTGCAGGACTGGACCAAGAGACTCAGTACTTC. Amino acid sequence: CASSAGLDQETQYF.

The rearrangement links TRBV11-2 to TRBJ2-1, with D hard to call. V was pared by 2 bases and J by 10 bases, with 15 bases between. The CDR3 is made up of 14 amino acids. The germline gives CDR1 SGHAT, CDR2 FQNNGV. The chain's CDR3 is CASSLFLDPVEQFF. CDR3 nucleotides: TGTGCCAGCAGCTTATTCCTAGACCCTGTCGAGCAGTTCTTC.

This clonotype has a handful of counts. V usage is TRBV18 and J usage is TRBJ1-1; D gene uncertain. The CDR3 consists of 12 residues. The germline gives CDR1 KGHSH, CDR2 LQKENI. V gave up 3 bases and J gave up 4 bases, with 6 bases separating them. This chain's CDR3 is CASSPDFTEAFF. In DNA, the CDR3 is TGTGCCAGCTCACCCGATTTCACTGAAGCTTTCTTT.

As to this clonotype: This clone may be a read error of a much larger clone one base away. The chain joins TRBV14 to TRBJ1-1; 7 bases line up with TRBD1. The CDR3 consists of 14 residues. Germline V gene lookup returns CDR1 SGHDN and CDR2 FVKESK. The ends lost 0 bases at V and 12 bases at J; junction bases unmatched: 10. Here the CDR3 reads CASSQEFRGGGTFF. The CDR3 nucleotides are TGTGCCAGCAGCCAAGAGTTCAGAGGGGGCGGAACTTTCTTT.

This clonotype was picked up many times. V usage is TRBV13 and J usage is TRBJ1-1, with D tentatively TRBD1 (6 bases). Germline CDR1 PRHDT, CDR2 FYEKMQ (reference sequence). CDR3 length: 15 residues. V was cut by 4 bases and J by 3 bases, with 15 bases left in between. In nucleotides, the CDR3 is TGTGCCAGCAGCTCGAGGACAGCGGGGGACACTGAAGCTTTCTTT. Its translation: CASSSRTAGDTEAFF.

This clonotype was detected a few times. The CDR3 region has the DNA TGTGCCAGCAGTTACTATCTCACCGGGGAGCTGTTTTTT. It yields the protein CASSYYLTGELFF. The V and J genes are TRBV6-5 and TRBJ2-2; D is uncertain. Germline V CDR1 and CDR2: MNHEY, SVGAGI. V gave up 1 base and J gave up 4 bases, with 4 bases separating them. This CDR3 contains 13 residues.

This clonotype was detected only a few times. The chain links TRBV30 to TRBJ1-2; D might be TRBD1 (5 bases). Trimming cost V 0 bases and J 4 bases, with 9 bases left between them. The CDR3 has 13 amino acids. From germline, CDR1 is GTSNPN and CDR2 SVGIG (reference sequence). CDR3 protein: CAWSVQGAYGYTF. For the CDR3, the DNA is TGTGCCTGGAGTGTACAAGGGGCCTATGGCTACACCTTC.

The rearrangement links TRBV20-1 to TRBJ1-2; unclear D gene. The length of the CDR3 is 11 residues. Germline CDR1 reads DFQATT; CDR2 reads SNEGSKA (reference sequence). The V gene lost 4 bases and the J gene lost 8 bases, with 11 bases spanning the gap. CDR3 bases: TGCAGTGCTATCGCTGGTTCCGGCTACACCTTC. Protein: CSAIAGSGYTF.

The V gene is TRBV12-3 or TRBV12-4, the J gene TRBJ1-1; no firm D call. The CDR3 length is 13 residues. V was clipped by 6 bases and J by 4 bases, with 12 bases between them. This CDR3 is CASRVTEITEAFF. The CDR3 DNA follows: TGTGCCAGCAGGGTCACCGAGATCACTGAAGCTTTCTTT.

This clonotype occurred a few times. V is TRBV2 and J is TRBJ1-1; the D is unclear. The CDR3 totals 10 residues. Trimming shortened V by 3 bases and J by 11 bases, and 7 bases separated the two germline ends. In germline, CDR1 is SNHLY, CDR2 FYNNEI. The CDR3 DNA follows: TGTGCCAGCAGTGAGGGTGAGGCTTTCTTT. It codes for CASSEGEAFF.

This clonotype was observed many times. The gene calls are TRBV10-3 and TRBJ1-1, with 8 bases matching TRBD1. Germline CDR1 ENHRY, CDR2 SYGVKD. This CDR3 has 15 amino acids. With V trimmed by 4 bases and J by 1 base, 5 bases remained unmatched. CDR3 sequence (DNA): TGTGCCATCAGTGGAACTACAGGGGGGAACACTGAAGCTTTCTTT. It is translated as CAISGTTGGNTEAFF.

The sample holds many counts of this clonotype. J is TRBJ1-1 and V is TRBV2, with D uncertain. The V gene lost 8 bases and the J gene lost 0 bases, with 7 bases spanning the gap. Germline V gene data show CDR1 as SNHLY and CDR2 as FYNNEI. The CDR3 spans 12 residues. CDR3 in DNA: TGTGCCAGCTCTGGGGTGAACACTGAAGCTTTCTTT. It encodes CASSGVNTEAFF.

The J gene is TRBJ2-3, the V gene TRBV29-1; 8 bases align to TRBD1. CDR3 length equals 13 residues. The V gene end was trimmed by 7 bases and the J gene end by 4 bases; junction bases not matched to a gene: 7. Germline V gene data show CDR1 as SQVTM and CDR2 as ANQGSEA. This CDR3 is CSASTGVADTQYF. The DNA of the CDR3 is TGCAGCGCCTCGACAGGGGTGGCAGATACGCAGTATTTT.

The chain links TRBV5-1 to TRBJ2-1; a possible D gene is TRBD2 (5 bases). Trimming pared 0 bases from V and 6 bases from J, leaving 16 bases between. This CDR3 is built from 16 residues. Germline V lookup: CDR1 SGHRS, CDR2 YFSETQ. DNA of the CDR3: TGCGCCAGCAGCTTGGTTATTAGCGCGGAGGTCAATGAGCAGTTCTTC. Its translation: CASSLVISAEVNEQFF.

The gene calls are TRBV29-1 and TRBJ2-7; 9 positions agree with TRBD2. Germline V gene sequence: CDR1 SQVTM, CDR2 ANQGSEA. The CDR3 is made up of 13 amino acids. V trimming: 5 bases; J trimming: 5 bases; junction bases outside the gene matches: 7. The CDR3 region is CSVMTSGVHEQYF. CDR3 nucleotide sequence: TGCAGCGTTATGACTAGCGGCGTCCACGAGCAGTACTTC.

This clonotype was seen only a few times. The gene calls are TRBV20-1 and TRBJ2-7; 9 bases are shared with TRBD2. The ends lost 0 bases at V and 3 bases at J; junction bases unmatched: 6. Germline assignment: CDR1 DFQATT and CDR2 SNEGSKA (reference sequence). CDR3 length equals 15 residues. The CDR3 reads CSARDLASGDYEQYF. The DNA of the CDR3 is TGCAGTGCTAGAGATTTGGCTAGCGGGGACTACGAGCAGTACTTC.

This chain uses TRBV6-5 with TRBJ1-5; D unclear. The CDR3 runs 13 residues. V was trimmed by 2 bases and J by 3 bases, leaving 5 bases between them. CDR1 and CDR2 (germline): MNHEY, SVGAGI. The chain's CDR3 is CASSYRVNQPQHF. CDR3 bases: TGTGCCAGCAGTTACAGAGTCAATCAGCCCCAGCATTTT.

This clonotype appeared a few times. This chain connects TRBV29-1 to TRBJ1-2, with unresolved D. CDR3 length: 12 amino acids. Trimming pared 8 bases from V and 2 bases from J, leaving 12 bases between. The germline CDR1 and CDR2 sequences are SQVTM and ANQGSEA. CDR3: CSMTGLNYGYTF. The CDR3 DNA is TGCAGCATGACCGGCTTAAACTATGGCTACACCTTC.

This clonotype turned up a few times. The chain is built from TRBV6-5 and TRBJ1-5; unclear D gene. Trimming removed 6 bases at V and 4 bases at J, with 13 bases between. The CDR3 runs to 14 residues. Germline V gene lookup returns CDR1 MNHEY and CDR2 SVGAGI. The CDR3 here is CASRPGLRNQPQHF. The CDR3 DNA is TGTGCCAGCAGACCGGGTCTTCGGAATCAGCCCCAGCATTTT.

The V call is TRBV5-1, the J call TRBJ1-4; D perhaps matches TRBD1 (5 bases). CDR3 length: 17 residues. Trimming removed 4 bases from V and 0 bases from J, with 16 bases in between. Germline-derived CDR1 and CDR2 are SGHRS and YFSETQ. This chain's CDR3 is CASSQGTPWATNEKLFF. CDR3 nucleotide sequence: TGCGCCAGCAGCCAGGGCACCCCTTGGGCAACTAATGAAAAACTGTTTTTT.

This clonotype was counted ten times or more. The chain is built from TRBV29-1 and TRBJ2-7; 7 positions agree with TRBD2. The CDR3 is 12 amino acids. V dropped 4 bases and J dropped 0; count of bases not matched to a gene: 0. CDR1 SQVTM and CDR2 ANQGSEA come from the germline V gene. The CDR3 coding sequence is TGCAGCGTTGGGACTAGCTCCTACGAGCAGTACTTC. Translated, it gives CSVGTSSYEQYF.

This clonotype came up many times. The gene calls are TRBV12-3 or TRBV12-4 and TRBJ2-5; no definite D call. V was pared by 2 bases and J by 5 bases, with 6 bases between. The CDR3 is 12 residues long. CDR3 nucleotides: TGTGCCAGCAGTTTACTAGGGGAGACCCAGTACTTC. It encodes CASSLLGETQYF.

This clonotype was seen more than once but under ten times. The junction differs from germline at one of its ends, possibly a read error. J is TRBJ2-1 and V is TRBV14; 10 bases line up with TRBD2. Germline CDR1 reads SGHDN; CDR2 reads FVKESK. This CDR3 comprises 16 residues. The CDR3 region is CASSKEGLATYNEQFF. The CDR3 DNA follows: TGTGCCAGCAGCAAAGAGGGACTAGCGACCTACAATGAGCAGTTCTTC.

This clonotype was counted only a few times. The V and J genes are TRBV7-8 and TRBJ2-7, with 7 bases identical to TRBD1. The CDR3 loop spans 14 amino acids. Germline V gives CDR1 SGHVS, CDR2 FQNEAQ. Trimming cost V 5 bases and J 5 bases; bases outside gene matches: 9. The CDR3 DNA reads as TGTGCCAGCAGCCCTCAGACAGGGATCAACGAGCAGTACTTC. Its translation: CASSPQTGINEQYF. The full variable domain, completed using reference TRBV7-8 and TRBJ2-7, is GAGVSQSPRYKVAKRGQDVALRCDPISGHVSLFWYQQALGQGPEFLTYFQNEAQLDKSGLPSDRFFAERPEGSVSTLKIQRTQQEDSAVYLCASSPQTGINEQYFGPGTRLTVT.

This clonotype was counted only a few times. This chain joins TRBV5-4 and TRBJ1-1, with TRBD1 matching over 8 bases. From germline, CDR1 is SGHNT and CDR2 YYREEE (reference sequence). The CDR3 contains 15 residues. V lost 4 bases and J lost 1; bases outside the gene matches: 6. CDR3 residues: CASSPGTGRNTEAFF. CDR3 nucleotide sequence: TGTGCCAGCAGCCCAGGGACAGGCAGGAACACTGAAGCTTTCTTT. Looking up the rest from reference TRBV5-4 and TRBJ1-1 gives the full variable domain: ETGVTQSPTHLIKTRGQQVTLRCSSQSGHNTVSWYQQALGQGPQFIFQYYREEENGRGNFPPRFSGLQFPNYSSELNVNALELDDSALYLCASSPGTGRNTEAFFGQGTRLTVV.

CDR3 nucleotide sequence: TGTGCCATCAGTGATTCGTGGTACGAGCAGTACTTC. Its protein is CAISDSWYEQYF. The chain employs TRBV10-3 and TRBJ2-7; D gene uncertain. Trimming removed 3 bases at V and 4 bases at J, with 7 bases between. The CDR3 covers 12 residues. The germline gives CDR1 ENHRY, CDR2 SYGVKD.